The clone carrying this T cell receptor (beta chain) has a handful of counts. Its target is not known. This CDR3 comprises 10 residues. Germline lookup yields CDR1 SNHLY and CDR2 FYNNEI. Trimming left V 3 bases short and J 9 bases short, with 3 bases between. The record originates from a study of identical twins. It was template switching that added a universal primer site, and there were unique molecular identifiers on the cDNA. TCRdb processed the 5' RACE reads anew with MiXCR; each CDR3 protein has one entry. The data show around 960,000 distinct CDR3 sequences, about 12% seen once. Study findings and constraints: Insertion counts were lower in abundant cord blood beta clonotypes, a trend that memory repertoires did not show. Twins' surplus sharing was weaker for beta out-of-frame sequences.

These same records also appear under a second study, on yellow fever vaccine responses in identical twins. As that study records: Twins' vaccine T cell response reportedly seemed partly convergent, partly personalized.

Sequenced input: PBMCs. The TCR was taken from a woman aged 18-35 years in good health. V is TRBV2 and J is TRBJ2-1; D uncertain. CDR3 sequence reads: CASSDVEQFF. CDR3 DNA: TGTGCCAGCAGTGACGTTGAGCAGTTCTTC.